A selection of T cell receptor beta chains follows, all from one sample in a study of cytomegalovirus exposure and HLA in healthy donors. Generated by immunoSEQ multiplex PCR, the TCRdb table keeps only in-frame clones and is missing some. The sample contains about 140,000 clones, about 70% of which appear only once. The sequencing input was PBMCs. The receptors shown here come from a man between 18 and 29 years old in good health and CMV-seronegative. Both conserved end residues are part of each CDR3. The D gene is left open where the match is weak. A row's size may be missing; if present it is once, few, many or a size class.

D gene | clone size | J gene | V gene | CDR3 DNA | CDR3 protein
TRBD2 | once | TRBJ2-2 | TRBV4-1 | TGCGCCAGCAGGGTGCGGGGGGGCCCCGGGGAGCTGTTTTTT | CASRVRGGPGELFF
. | . | TRBJ2-7 | TRBV5-4 | TGTGCCAGCAGCTCCGACGACCTCGGGTACGAGCAGTACTTC | CASSSDDLGYEQYF
. | . | TRBJ2-7 | TRBV27 | TGTGCCAGCAACCAGGGTAACGAGCAGTACTTC | CASNQGNEQYF
. | . | TRBJ2-3 | TRBV4-2 | TGTGCCAGCAGCCAAGAGACTAGTTGGACAGATACGCAGTATTTT | CASSQETSWTDTQYF
. | . | TRBJ2-3 | TRBV11-2 | TGTGCCAGCAGCTTACTTGGGGGCGGCACAGATACGCAGTATTTT | CASSLLGGGTDTQYF
. | . | TRBJ2-7 | TRBV5-1 | TGCGCCAGCAGCTTGGTGGGGGGCTACGAGCAGTACTTC | CASSLVGGYEQYF
. | . | TRBJ2-7 | TRBV7-2 | TGTGCCAGCAGCTTAGACTCTTCCTACGAGCAGTACTTC | CASSLDSSYEQYF
TRBD2 | . | TRBJ2-1 | TRBV4-1 | TGCGCCAGCAGCCAACCAACTAGCGGGAATGGCAATGAGCAGTTCTTC | CASSQPTSGNGNEQFF
TRBD1 | . | TRBJ1-3 | TRBV30 | TGTGCCTGGGGACAGGGGGCGATTACATCTGGAAACACCATATATTTT | CAWGQGAITSGNTIYF
. | . | TRBJ1-5 | TRBV6-6 | TGTGCCAGCAGTTACGGGGCGGGCAATCAGCCCCAGCATTTT | CASSYGAGNQPQHF
. | . | TRBJ2-7 | TRBV9 | TGTGCCAGCAGCCCCTCAGGGGACCAGCAGTACTTC | CASSPSGDQQYF
TRBD2 | . | TRBJ2-1 | TRBV4-1 | TGCGCCAGCAGCCAGGGGATAATACTAGCGTATGATTACAATGAGCAGTTCTTC | CASSQGIILAYDYNEQFF
TRBD1 | . | TRBJ1-5 | TRBV28 | TGTGCCAGCAGTATCCTCACAGGGGAAAGCAATCAGCCCCAGCATTTT | CASSILTGESNQPQHF
TRBD1 | . | TRBJ1-2 | TRBV6-5 | TGTGCCAGCAGTTACTGGGGACAGATCGGATCTGGCTACACCTTC | CASSYWGQIGSGYTF
TRBD2 | . | TRBJ2-3 | TRBV7-2 | TGTGCCAGCAGTATTACACGGGGGGGGTGGCGTGGCACAGATACGCAGTATTTT | CASSITRGGWRGTDTQYF
. | . | TRBJ1-2 | TRBV19 | TGTGCCAGTAGTTGGTCCGAGAGAGAGGGCTACACCTTC | CASSWSEREGYTF
TRBD1 | few | TRBJ1-1 | TRBV6-1 | TGTGCCAGCAGAAAACAGGGGTGGGACACTGAAGCTTTCTTT | CASRKQGWDTEAFF
TRBD1 | . | TRBJ1-3 | TRBV25-1 | TGTGCCAGCAGTGAGACAGGGTTACCCTCTGGAAACACCATATATTTT | CASSETGLPSGNTIYF
. | once | TRBJ2-3 | TRBV7-9 | TGTGCCAGCAGCTTAGCGTTGGGGGGAGATACGCAGTATTTT | CASSLALGGDTQYF
. | . | TRBJ2-1 | TRBV27 | TGTGCCAGCAGTCCCCTTCTCGTTCGCTCCTACAATGAGCAGTTCTTC | CASSPLLVRSYNEQFF
. | . | TRBJ2-3 | TRBV18 | TGTGCCAGCTCACCATCCTTGGAGGATACGCAGTATTTT | CASSPSLEDTQYF
TRBD2 | . | TRBJ2-5 | TRBV6-4 | TGTGCCAGCCCTAACAGGTTGGCTAGCGGGACACAAGAGACCCAGTACTTC | CASPNRLASGTQETQYF
TRBD1 | . | TRBJ2-4 | TRBV27 | TGTGCCAGCAGTCCGCCGACAGGGGAAAACATTCAGTACTTC | CASSPPTGENIQYF
TRBD1 | . | TRBJ2-1 | TRBV11-2 | TGTGCCAGCAGCACCCGACGGGACAGCTACAATGAGCAGTTCTTC | CASSTRRDSYNEQFF
TRBD2 | . | TRBJ2-1 | TRBV2 | TGTGCCAGCAGTGTTGAGCGGGGTAGTAATGGCGCGTACAATGAGCAGTTCTTC | CASSVERGSNGAYNEQFF
TRBD2 | . | TRBJ2-3 | TRBV10-3 | TGTGCCATCAGTGAAACTAGTGCGGGAGGTGCCACAGATACGCAGTATTTT | CAISETSAGGATDTQYF
TRBD1 | . | TRBJ2-7 | TRBV27 | TGTGCCAGCAGTTTAGCAGGGGGCGAGCAGTACTTC | CASSLAGGEQYF
TRBD2 | . | TRBJ2-7 | TRBV11-2 | TGTGCCAGCAGCCCTCGGACTAGCGGGCGCTCCTACGAGCAGTACTTC | CASSPRTSGRSYEQYF
. | . | TRBJ2-7 | TRBV11-2 | TGTGCCAGCAGCCCGGCACCGGACAGATCCTACGAGCAGTACTTC | CASSPAPDRSYEQYF
TRBD1 | . | TRBJ1-4 | TRBV28 | TGTGCCAGCAGTTTGGGACAGGGGAATGAAAAACTGTTTTTT | CASSLGQGNEKLFF
. | . | TRBJ2-1 | TRBV4-2 | TGTGCCAGCAGCCAAGGAAGGACTATTGCAGATGAGCAGTTCTTC | CASSQGRTIADEQFF
. | few | TRBJ2-7 | TRBV28 | TGTGCCAGCAGTCGGGACACGTCCTACGAGCAGTACTTC | CASSRDTSYEQYF
. | . | TRBJ1-1 | TRBV11-1 | TGTGCCAGCAGTCGGACAGTGAACACTGAAGCTTTCTTT | CASSRTVNTEAFF
TRBD1 | . | TRBJ2-1 | TRBV28 | TGTGCCAGCAGTTTAGGCATAGGACAGGCCATAATTGAGCAGTTCTTC | CASSLGIGQAIIEQFF
. | few | TRBJ2-1 | TRBV2 | TGTGCCAGCAGTGGAAGGGGCCAGGGATGGGAGCAGTTCTTC | CASSGRGQGWEQFF
. | once | TRBJ2-3 | TRBV29-1 | TGCAGCGTTGAGGAGGCTAGCACAGATACGCAGTATTTT | CSVEEASTDTQYF
. | . | TRBJ2-7 | TRBV10-2 | TGCGCCAGCAGTCATGTGGGGCTGTCCTACGAGCAGTACTTC | CASSHVGLSYEQYF
. | . | TRBJ2-7 | TRBV5-1 | TGCGCCAGCAGCCTGGACATTTCCTACGAGCAGTACTTC | CASSLDISYEQYF
TRBD2 | . | TRBJ2-3 | TRBV28 | TGTGCCAGCAAGTTGGCGGGAGAGGTAGATACGCAGTATTTT | CASKLAGEVDTQYF
. | . | TRBJ1-1 | TRBV27 | TGTGCCAGCAGCGTGGGGCCGATAAAGGCTTTCTTT | CASSVGPIKAFF
TRBD1 | . | TRBJ2-5 | TRBV5-1 | TGCGCCAGCAGCTCGAAACCGGGACAGGAGGGAGTCAAGTACTTC | CASSSKPGQEGVKYF
. | . | TRBJ2-7 | TRBV27 | TGTGCCAGCAAGGGGGATTTCAGCTCCTACGAGCAGTACTTC | CASKGDFSSYEQYF
. | . | TRBJ2-1 | TRBV19 | TGTGCCAGTAGTATAGGAGGGGGTACCGATGAGCAGTTCTTC | CASSIGGGTDEQFF
TRBD1 | . | TRBJ2-3 | TRBV11-3 | TGTGCCAGCAGCCGGGGACAGGGGGCAACAGATACGCAGTATTTT | CASSRGQGATDTQYF
TRBD2 | . | TRBJ2-7 | TRBV6-1 | TGTGCCAGCAGTGAAGCGCTAGCGGGAGCCTACGAGCAGTACTTC | CASSEALAGAYEQYF
TRBD2 | . | TRBJ2-1 | TRBV9 | TGTGCCAGCAGCCCCACCGGGACTACATACAATGAGCAGTTCTTC | CASSPTGTTYNEQFF
. | . | TRBJ1-2 | TRBV2 | TGTGCCAGCAGTAATACAGGGTTAGGCTATGGCTACACCTTC | CASSNTGLGYGYTF
. | . | TRBJ2-7 | TRBV29-1 | TGCGGCGTTGTCCGGAGGAACGAGCAGTACTTC | CGVVRRNEQYF
TRBD1 | . | TRBJ1-2 | TRBV4-1 | TGCGCCAGCACCGATAAAACAGGGGCGCGAGGCTACACCTTC | CASTDKTGARGYTF
. | once | TRBJ2-1 | TRBV29-1 | TGCAGCCCTCTCCTACAGGGCCACAATGAGCAGTTCTTC | CSPLLQGHNEQFF
. | . | TRBJ2-3 | TRBV5-1 | TGCGCCAGCAGCTTAACAGGGTCAGATACGCAGTATTTT | CASSLTGSDTQYF
. | once | TRBJ2-7 | TRBV7-6 | TGTGCCAGCAGCTTAGGCGTTGGTGACGAGCAGTACTTC | CASSLGVGDEQYF
TRBD1 | . | TRBJ1-1 | TRBV5-1 | TGCGCCAGCACGACGCCGGGACAGGGATGGGGGAACATGAACACTGAAGCTTTCTTT | CASTTPGQGWGNMNTEAFF
TRBD1 | . | TRBJ1-1 | TRBV28 | TGTGCCAGCAGTTTCCCCGGGACAGGGGTTCCTGAAGCTTTCTTT | CASSFPGTGVPEAFF
TRBD1 | . | TRBJ1-1 | TRBV9 | TGTGCCAGCAGCGTAGGGGTTGGGGGACAGGGGGGGAGAATGAACACTGAAGCTTTCTTT | CASSVGVGGQGGRMNTEAFF